One and the same sample provided the 18 T cell receptor beta chains below, sequenced in a study of shared clonotypes between healthy human individuals. CD45RO-negative, CCR7-selected cells formed the naive CD8 fraction, which excluded terminally differentiated effector memory CD45RA+ cells. The protocol was immunoSEQ multiplex PCR, while the TCRdb copy is restricted to in-frame clones and leaves out a portion. Found here are millions of clones, about 95% of them singletons; the top ten hold roughly 1.1%. The sequenced sample was naive CD8+ T cells sorted from blood. The receptors come from a man aged 18-30 years in good health.

This rearrangement joins TRBV5-7 to TRBJ1-6; TRBD1 agrees at 7 bases. TRBV5-7 is an open reading frame whose function is uncertain. The CDR3 spans 16 residues. V lost 4 bases, J lost 10 bases, and 14 bases stayed unmatched. The CDR3 sequence is CASSIRQGYYGSPLHF. CDR3 nucleotides: TGTGCCAGCAGCATACGACAGGGCTATTATGGCTCACCCCTCCACTTT.

In regard to this clone: Other DNA sequences from this sample encode an identical CDR3 as well. This chain connects TRBV28 to TRBJ2-1, with D uncertain. V was clipped by 1 base and J by 0 bases, with 7 bases between them. The CDR3 spans 15 residues. CDR1 MDHEN and CDR2 SYDVKM come from the germline V gene. In DNA form, the CDR3 reads TGTGCCAGCAGTTTATTTGGGGTCTCCTACAATGAGCAGTTCTTC. The encoded protein is CASSLFGVSYNEQFF.

This chain joins TRBV2 and TRBJ1-2; 7 nucleotides agree with TRBD1. V was clipped by 11 bases and J by 2 bases; unmatched bases: 5. Germline CDR1 and CDR2: SNHLY and FYNNEI. The CDR3 contains 12 residues. The CDR3 here is CAGQELNYGYTF. The CDR3, as DNA: TGTGCCGGACAGGAACTAAACTATGGCTACACCTTC.

Of note for this clone: Other DNA sequences in this sample translate to the same CDR3. V is TRBV19 and J is TRBJ1-1, with D unresolved. Germline V gene data show CDR1 as LNHDA and CDR2 as SQIVND (reference sequence). V was pared by 1 base and J by 1 base, with 7 bases between. The CDR3 is 14 amino acids. The CDR3 DNA follows: TGTGCCAGTAGTATAGGGCAGTCGAACACTGAAGCTTTCTTT. Its translation: CASSIGQSNTEAFF.

V and J are TRBV19 and TRBJ2-3; the D gene is possibly TRBD2 (6 bases). Germline CDR1 LNHDA, CDR2 SQIVND (reference sequence). CDR3 length equals 15 residues. The V end lost 3 bases, the J end lost 1 base, and 11 bases lay between the germline ends. The CDR3 coding sequence is TGTGCCAGTAGTATTGGTCCTAGCGGCACAGATACGCAGTATTTT. Its protein product is CASSIGPSGTDTQYF.

The chain couples TRBV5-1 to TRBJ1-1, with a tentative D call TRBD1 (5 bases). This CDR3 comprises 17 residues. Germline CDR1 reads SGHRS; CDR2 reads YFSETQ. V was cut by 2 bases and J by 0 bases, with 17 bases left in between. CDR3 in DNA: TGCGCCAGCAGCTTAGGGGACGGGACGGTGATGAACACTGAAGCTTTCTTT. The encoded protein is CASSLGDGTVMNTEAFF.

This clone has a single count. The chain joins TRBV9 to TRBJ2-7; 13 bases agree with TRBD2. The junction had 6 bases not matched to a gene; V was cut back by 3 bases and J by 3 bases. The CDR3 is made up of 16 amino acids. Germline-derived CDR1 and CDR2 are SGDLS and YYNGEE. CDR3 loop: CASSAGTSGKDYEQYF. In DNA, the CDR3 is TGTGCCAGCAGCGCCGGGACTAGCGGGAAGGACTACGAGCAGTACTTC. The variable domain in full, completed from reference TRBV9 and TRBJ2-7, reads DSGVTQTPKHLITATGQRVTLRCSPRSGDLSVYWYQQSLDQGLQFLIQYYNGEERAKGNILERFSAQQFPDLHSELNLSSLELGDSALYFCASSAGTSGKDYEQYFGPGTRLTVT.

The chain employs TRBV4-3 and TRBJ2-1; TRBD2 agrees at 8 bases. CDR1 is LGHNA, CDR2 YSLEER, per germline. Trimming at V came to 3 bases and at J to 9 bases, leaving 10 bases not matched to a gene. The CDR3 runs 15 residues. DNA for the CDR3: TGCGCCAGCAGCCAGGCACCGGGACTAGAAAGTGAGCAGTTCTTC. Its translation is CASSQAPGLESEQFF.

This chain links TRBV6-6 with TRBJ2-3; D ambiguous. Trimming cost V 0 bases and J 2 bases, with 6 bases left between them. Germline lookup yields CDR1 MNHNY and CDR2 SVGAGI (reference sequence). There are 14 residues in the CDR3. The CDR3 nucleotides read TGTGCCAGCAGTTACTCGTATCCCACAGATACGCAGTATTTT. As protein: CASSYSYPTDTQYF.

This chain connects TRBV5-6 to TRBJ1-1; TRBD1 is a possible D gene (6 bases). Trimming left V 3 bases short and J 5 bases short, with 14 bases between. In germline, CDR1 is SGHDT, CDR2 YYEEEE. This CDR3 comprises 14 residues. The CDR3 reads CASSSQGGRTEAFF. In nucleotides, the CDR3 is TGTGCCAGCAGCTCACAGGGAGGGAGAACTGAAGCTTTCTTT.

V and J are TRBV25-1 and TRBJ2-7; the match to TRBD1 covers 10 bases. After removal of 9 bases from V and 0 bases from J, the junction contained 14 bases not matched to a gene. The CDR3 contains 17 residues. The germline CDR1 and CDR2 sequences are MGHDK and SYGVNS. DNA of the CDR3: TGTGCCAGTTATGGACAGGGGGTTTTTAGGAGCTCCTACGAGCAGTACTTC. Its protein is CASYGQGVFRSSYEQYF.

The chain joins TRBV12-5 to TRBJ1-1, with D possibly matching TRBD1 (6 bases). Per the germline V gene, CDR1 is LGHNT and CDR2 is FRNRAP. The V and J ends lost 2 bases and 5 bases respectively, with 15 bases between them. This CDR3 has 15 residues. CDR3 sequence reads: CASGLLQGGKTEAFF. CDR3 bases: TGTGCTAGTGGTTTGCTACAGGGTGGGAAAACTGAAGCTTTCTTT.

The chain joins TRBV28 to TRBJ2-5; no reliable D call. The V gene's germline CDR1 is MDHEN and CDR2 SYDVKM. Trimming cost V 8 bases and J 4 bases, with 17 bases left between them. CDR3 length: 14 residues. As DNA, the CDR3 is TGTGCCAGCGAGATGGAGTCCAACCGAGAGACCCAGTACTTC. Protein: CASEMESNRETQYF.

This rearrangement joins TRBV5-6 to TRBJ1-3, with 11 bases aligning to TRBD1. With 3 bases clipped from V and 0 bases from J, the junction kept 8 bases outside the gene matches. Germline CDR1 reads SGHDT; CDR2 reads YYEEEE. The CDR3 is 18 amino acids. The CDR3 bases are TGTGCCAGCAGCTGGAAAAAGGGACAGGGGGACTCTGGAAACACCATATATTTT. As protein: CASSWKKGQGDSGNTIYF.

The rearrangement uses TRBV19 and TRBJ1-4; 7 bases are a match to TRBD1. CDR1 and CDR2 from the germline V gene are LNHDA and SQIVND (reference sequence). The length of the CDR3 is 14 residues. Trimming at V came to 9 bases and at J to 5 bases, leaving 9 bases not matched to a gene. The CDR3 nucleotides are TGTGCCAGCGGGCTGGGGACAGCCAATGAAAAACTGTTTTTT. Its protein is CASGLGTANEKLFF.

The V gene is TRBV4-1, the J gene TRBJ2-5; a weak D match, TRBD2 (6 bases). CDR1 is MGHRA and CDR2 is YSYEKL in the germline V gene. The CDR3 length is 15 residues. V was cut by 6 bases and J by 1 base, with 15 bases left in between. CDR3 loop: CASSLLLGGQETQYF. In DNA, the CDR3 is TGCGCCAGCAGTCTACTTCTGGGGGGCCAAGAGACCCAGTACTTC.

The rearrangement links TRBV30 to TRBJ1-1, with 9 bases matching TRBD1. Germline V gene sequence: CDR1 GTSNPN, CDR2 SVGIG (reference sequence). Germline trimming cut 2 bases from V and 1 base from J; bases unmatched to any gene: 2. CDR3 length: 14 residues. DNA for the CDR3: TGTGCCTGGAGTTGGACAGGGGAGAACACTGAAGCTTTCTTT. Amino acids: CAWSWTGENTEAFF.

J is TRBJ1-6 and V is TRBV5-3; maybe TRBD1 (5 bases). TRBV5-3 is known as an ORF, though its function is uncertain. Trimming took off 2 bases at V and 9 bases at J, with 24 bases between the two ends. CDR3 length equals 18 residues. The CDR3 nucleotides read TGTGCCAGAAGCTTATCGGTTGGCTGGGACGGAATTAGTTCACCCCTCCACTTT. Its translation is CARSLSVGWDGISSPLHF.